The T cell receptor beta chain described here comes from a study of chemoradiotherapy in HPV16-positive cancers. As for the study in general: Candidate HPV-specific clones and shared TCR motifs came from a couple of HPV16-positive patients.

The germline CDR1 and CDR2 sequences are LNHNV and YYDKDF (reference sequence). After removal of 2 bases from V and 8 bases from J, the junction contained 5 bases not matched to a gene. The CDR3 loop spans 14 amino acids. Some clones are missing from TCRdb's copy, which holds only in-frame ones; the method was immunoSEQ multiplex PCR. The table includes tens of thousands of clones, 85% to 95% detected once. Study results and limitations: Candidate HPV-specific clones and E7-related TCR motifs grew in tumor during treatment. HPV-responsive T-cell expansion during chemoradiotherapy was linked to improved recurrence-free survival in HPV16-positive patients.

As to this clone: Its matching antigen is unknown.

Repertoires were sampled repeatedly during chemoradiotherapy. This TCR was recovered from a human donor with HPV-associated anogenital cancer. The sample in question was blood, obtained from a patient who underwent chemoradiotherapy. The chain is built from TRBV15 and TRBJ2-3, with TRBD1 identical over 9 bases. CDR3 DNA: TGTGCCACCAGCAGACTTAGGGACAGGGCTACGCAGTATTTT. Translation: CATSRLRDRATQYF.